These 4 T cell receptor beta chains were sequenced from one sample in a study of technical replicates of blood from several donors. The assay was immunoSEQ multiplex PCR, and TCRdb's table has in-frame clones only and misses some. The sample consists of 10,000 to 13,000 clones, about 94% of them appearing once. The specimen sequenced was PBMCs. Every receptor here comes from a human donor in good health.

The chain carries TRBV5-1 and TRBJ1-1, with D unresolved. The CDR3 has 14 amino acids. CDR1 and CDR2 (germline): SGHRS, YFSETQ. V gave up 4 bases and J gave up 0 bases, with 10 bases separating them. The DNA of the CDR3 is TGCGCCAGCAGCCACGGGAACATGAACACTGAAGCTTTCTTT. Residues: CASSHGNMNTEAFF. Variable domain in full (rest from reference TRBV5-1 and TRBJ1-1): KAGVTQTPRYLIKTRGQQVTLSCSPISGHRSVSWYQQTPGQGLQFLFEYFSETQRNKGNFPGRFSGRQFSNSRSEMNVSTLELGDSALYLCASSHGNMNTEAFFGQGTRLTVV.

The rearrangement links TRBV6-1 to TRBJ2-1, with TRBD2 identical over 8 bases. The CDR3 is 15 amino acids. CDR1 is MNHNS and CDR2 is SASEGT in the germline V gene. Trimming removed 9 bases from V and 6 bases from J; junction bases left unmatched: 13. The CDR3 DNA reads as TGTGCCAGTAAGATACCGGGACTAGAAGGCAATGAGCAGTTCTTC. Translation gives CASKIPGLEGNEQFF.

The genes are TRBV18 and TRBJ2-2, with D perhaps TRBD1 (6 bases). V was cut by 6 bases and J by 1 base, with 9 bases left in between. Germline loops: CDR1 KGHSH, CDR2 LQKENI. The CDR3 has 14 amino acids. The CDR3, as DNA: TGTGCCAGCTCCCCGGGACAGAACACCGGGGAGCTGTTTTTT. Residues: CASSPGQNTGELFF.

This rearrangement joins TRBV14 to TRBJ2-7; D unresolved. Germline V gene lookup returns CDR1 SGHDN and CDR2 FVKESK. Deletions cut 2 bases from V and 2 bases from J, with 16 bases between. The CDR3 has 16 amino acids. The CDR3 coding sequence is TGTGCCAGCAGCCAAACCCCGCGAGGATATGCCTACGAGCAGTACTTC. It encodes CASSQTPRGYAYEQYF.